A selection of T cell receptor beta chains follows, all from one sample in a study of beta chain features in type 1 diabetes. TCRdb's table, derived via immunoSEQ multiplex PCR, lists solely in-frame clones and lacks some. Of roughly 450,000 clones in the sample, approximately 15% are singletons; the top ten hold roughly 0.038%. Input material: naive CD4+ T cells from blood. The receptor source for this set is a man aged 30-40 years in good health. Both conserved end residues are part of each CDR3. The D gene is left open where the match is weak. Clone size is given for some rows only: seen once, a few or many times, or a class if the clone is expanded.

few	TRBV4-1	TRBJ2-1	TRBD2	CASSQSGTSGMTRSNEQFF	TGCGCCAGCAGCCAATCCGGGACTAGCGGGATGACACGAAGCAATGAGCAGTTCTTC
NA	TRBV5-1	TRBJ2-4	NA	CASSPGQKVYIQYF	TGCGCCAGCAGCCCCGGTCAGAAGGTCTACATTCAGTACTTC
NA	TRBV29-1	TRBJ1-2	TRBD1	CSVSGGYDYGYTF	TGCAGCGTTTCAGGGGGCTATGACTATGGCTACACCTTC
few	TRBV10-3	TRBJ2-3	NA	CAISDQGPDTQYF	TGTGCCATCAGTGATCAGGGGCCAGATACGCAGTATTTT
NA	TRBV29-1	TRBJ1-1	NA	CSGKMGLGVAFF	TGCAGCGGGAAGATGGGTCTCGGAGTGGCTTTCTTT
NA	TRBV7-9	TRBJ2-1	NA	CASSFTGNEQFF	TGTGCCAGCAGCTTCACAGGCAATGAGCAGTTCTTC
few	TRBV4-3	TRBJ2-3	TRBD1	CASSQDTGGGTDTQYF	TGCGCCAGCAGCCAAGATACAGGGGGTGGCACAGATACGCAGTATTTT
few	TRBV7-9	TRBJ1-3	NA	CASSSIRRNTIYF	TGTGCCAGCAGCTCCATAAGAAGAAACACCATATATTTT
NA	TRBV4-1	TRBJ2-7	NA	CASSPGRYEQYF	TGCGCCAGCAGCCCAGGGCGGTACGAGCAGTACTTC
few	TRBV5-4	TRBJ2-3	NA	CASSFSRTDTQYF	TGTGCCAGCAGCTTCAGCCGCACAGATACGCAGTATTTT
few	TRBV7-9	TRBJ2-4	TRBD2	CASSPVLGRGAKNIQYF	TGTGCCAGCAGCCCTGTTTTGGGGCGGGGGGCCAAAAACATTCAGTACTTC
few	TRBV6-5	TRBJ2-3	NA	CASRLAQEKSTQYF	TGTGCCAGCAGATTAGCACAGGAAAAGAGTACGCAGTATTTT
NA	TRBV5-6	TRBJ2-3	NA	CASSFRSVRGTDTQYF	TGTGCCAGCAGCTTTCGATCGGTTCGGGGGACAGATACGCAGTATTTT
few	TRBV5-4	TRBJ2-2	TRBD1	CASSLNRGDGELFF	TGTGCCAGCAGCTTAAACAGGGGCGACGGGGAGCTGTTTTTT
NA	TRBV5-4	TRBJ1-5	TRBD1	CASSFLDRGNQPQHF	TGTGCCAGCAGCTTCTTAGACAGGGGCAATCAGCCCCAGCATTTT
NA	TRBV9	TRBJ2-3	TRBD2	CASSVASGERLAQYF	TGTGCCAGCAGCGTAGCTAGCGGGGAGAGGTTGGCGCAGTATTTT